A single sample is the source of the 26 T cell receptor beta chains below, sequenced in a study of cytomegalovirus exposure and HLA in healthy donors. The PCR contained 60 Vbeta and 13 Jbeta primers. Repertoires were generated with immunoSEQ multiplex PCR, while TCRdb's copy carries only in-frame clones and drops some. Among just over 150,000 clones, approximately 70% were seen once, and the ten largest hold roughly 7.1%. The specimen sequenced was PBMCs. The receptors stem from a middle-aged man in good health and CMV-seropositive.

The chain combines TRBV7-2 with TRBJ2-7, with 7 bases identical to TRBD2. This CDR3 is 14 amino acids long. Per the germline V gene, CDR1 is SGHTA and CDR2 is FQGNSA. V shed 2 bases, J shed 4 bases, and the junction held 5 bases outside the gene matches. The CDR3 DNA is TGTGCCAGCAGCTTAAGGAGCGGGGATTACGAGCAGTACTTC. As protein: CASSLRSGDYEQYF.

The chain is built from TRBV19 and TRBJ2-2, with D tentatively TRBD1 (5 bases). This CDR3 is built from 14 residues. Germline assignment: CDR1 LNHDA and CDR2 SQIVND (reference sequence). Trimming left V 4 bases short and J 0 bases short, with 6 bases between. The CDR3: CASSTGPNTGELFF. CDR3 DNA sequence: TGTGCCAGTAGTACAGGGCCGAACACCGGGGAGCTGTTTTTT.

The CDR3 spells CASSFEKQPQHF. The CDR3 DNA reads TGTGCCAGCAGCTTCGAGAAGCAGCCCCAGCATTTT. This rearrangement joins TRBV7-9 to TRBJ1-5; D gene unclear. This CDR3 comprises 12 residues. Between the trimmed V and J ends, which lost 3 bases and 7 bases, there was a span of 7 bases. Germline loops: CDR1 SEHNR, CDR2 FQNEAQ (reference sequence).

The table lists this clone with a few counts. V is TRBV19 and J is TRBJ2-5; 8 bases are shared with TRBD1. V gave up 4 bases and J gave up 5 bases; unmatched junction bases: 3. Germline V gene data show CDR1 as LNHDA and CDR2 as SQIVND (reference sequence). CDR3 length: 13 amino acids. This chain's CDR3 is CASSTRGLETQYF. CDR3 bases: TGTGCCAGTAGTACCAGGGGGCTTGAGACCCAGTACTTC.

The gene calls are TRBV5-1 and TRBJ1-1, with a tentative D call TRBD1 (5 bases). The CDR3 has 15 residues. V lost 6 bases to trimming and J lost 0 bases, with 15 bases between them. Germline CDR1 SGHRS, CDR2 YFSETQ. CDR3 DNA: TGCGCCAGCACCCCGGGGGGAAGTATGAACACTGAAGCTTTCTTT. The encoded protein is CASTPGGSMNTEAFF.

This clone has just a few counts. The rearrangement links TRBV29-1 to TRBJ1-2; 8 bases match TRBD1. Trimming took 6 bases from V and 4 from J; bases not matched to a gene: 4. The length of the CDR3 is 12 residues. Per germline, CDR1 SQVTM and CDR2 ANQGSEA. The CDR3 reads CSVGTGGYGYTF. CDR3 DNA sequence: TGCAGCGTAGGTACAGGGGGCTATGGCTACACCTTC. The full variable domain, rest sourced from reference TRBV29-1 and TRBJ1-2, is SAVISQKPSRDICQRGTSLTIQCQVDSQVTMMFWYRQQPGQSLTLIATANQGSEATYESGFVIDKFPISRPNLTFSTLTVSNMSPEDSSIYLCSVGTGGYGYTFGSGTRLTVV.

The chain is built from TRBV7-9 and TRBJ2-1; D gene uncertain. The CDR3 consists of 11 residues. V lost 3 bases, J lost 10 bases, and 7 bases lay in between. Per germline, CDR1 SEHNR and CDR2 FQNEAQ (reference sequence). The DNA of the CDR3 is TGTGCCAGCAGCTTTAGTTTCGAGCAGTTCTTC. Its translation: CASSFSFEQFF. Drawing the rest from reference TRBV7-9 and TRBJ2-1, the complete variable domain is DTGVSQNPRHKITKRGQNVTFRCDPISEHNRLYWYRQTLGQGPEFLTYFQNEAQLEKSRLLSDRFSAERPKGSFSTLEIQRTEQGDSAMYLCASSFSFEQFFGPGTRLTVL.

This clone appeared once. V is TRBV11-2 and J is TRBJ2-4, with D hard to call. Germline CDR1 reads SGHAT; CDR2 reads FQNNGV. Trimming took off 2 bases at V and 0 bases at J, with 2 bases between the two ends. The CDR3 sequence is 13 residues long. This CDR3 reads CASSLLAKNIQYF. As DNA, the CDR3 is TGTGCCAGCAGCTTACTAGCCAAAAACATTCAGTACTTC.

This clone has just a few counts. The chain has TRBV6-1 and TRBJ1-5, with D possibly being TRBD1 (5 bases). The V end was cut by 3 bases, the J end by 2 bases, with 14 bases between. Germline V gives CDR1 MNHNS, CDR2 SASEGT. The CDR3 is 16 amino acids. This chain's CDR3 is CASSEVAGKGNQPQHF. In nucleotides, the CDR3 is TGTGCCAGCAGTGAGGTCGCAGGGAAGGGCAATCAGCCCCAGCATTTT.

As concerns this clone: Its ends do not fully match the called genes, so a read error is possible. The chain links TRBV7-7 to TRBJ1-1; D call uncertain. Germline CDR1 SSHAT, CDR2 FNYEAQ (reference sequence). The CDR3 spans 13 residues. CDR3 coding DNA: TGTGCTAGCAGCCGGGAGGCCTGGGGAGAAGCTTTCTTT. Translated, it gives CASSREAWGEAFF.

The chain carries TRBV27 and TRBJ1-1, with 8 nucleotides matching TRBD1. This CDR3 contains 16 residues. V gave up 6 bases and J gave up 1 base; unmatched junction bases: 10. Germline loops: CDR1 MNHEY, CDR2 SMNVEV (reference sequence). This chain's CDR3 is CASSPGQVVGNTEAFF. The CDR3 nucleotides are TGTGCCAGCAGCCCGGGACAGGTCGTGGGGAACACTGAAGCTTTCTTT.

V is TRBV19 and J is TRBJ1-5; 7 nucleotides line up with TRBD1. CDR1 and CDR2 (germline): LNHDA, SQIVND (reference sequence). This CDR3 comprises 14 residues. V gave up 5 bases and J gave up 5 bases; unmatched junction bases: 6. The CDR3 sequence is CASSEGARDQPQHF. The CDR3 DNA reads TGTGCCAGTAGTGAGGGGGCTCGGGATCAGCCCCAGCATTTT.

The chain links TRBV6-1 to TRBJ1-1, with TRBD1 matching over 7 bases. Germline V lookup: CDR1 MNHNS, CDR2 SASEGT. The ends lost 4 bases at V and 0 bases at J; junction bases unmatched: 8. The CDR3 length is 16 residues. The CDR3 nucleotides read TGTGCCAGCAGTGGTGATCCGGGACAGATGAACACTGAAGCTTTCTTT. This codes for CASSGDPGQMNTEAFF.

V gene TRBV5-6 combines with J gene TRBJ2-1; 7 nucleotides match TRBD1. With V trimmed by 4 bases and J by 5 bases, 12 bases remained unmatched. This CDR3 has 16 residues. In germline, CDR1 is SGHDT, CDR2 YYEEEE. CDR3 DNA: TGTGCCAGCAGCACAGGGGCAGGGAATCGGAACAATGAGCAGTTCTTC. It encodes CASSTGAGNRNNEQFF.

The V and J genes are TRBV4-3 and TRBJ1-1; 9 bases are a match to TRBD1. The CDR3 has 14 amino acids. CDR1 is LGHNA and CDR2 is YSLEER in the germline V gene. The V segment lost 5 bases and the J segment 3 bases; nucleotides outside the gene matches: 4. CDR3 bases: TGCGCCAGCAGCAGGGACAGGGTTGACACTGAAGCTTTCTTT. Its translation: CASSRDRVDTEAFF.

The table lists this clone with a few counts. This sequence joins TRBV6-6 and TRBJ2-3; a possible D gene is TRBD2 (5 bases). This CDR3 region has 16 residues. The ends were cut back, 1 base at V and 0 bases at J, with 11 bases in the middle. Germline V gene sequence: CDR1 MNHNY, CDR2 SVGAGI (reference sequence). The CDR3 bases are TGTGCCAGCAGTTACTTGGACTTGTCTAGCACAGATACGCAGTATTTT. As protein: CASSYLDLSSTDTQYF.

This clone has just a few counts. The chain combines TRBV7-6 with TRBJ2-2, with 10 bases identical to TRBD2. V was clipped by 5 bases and J by 4 bases; unmatched bases: 16. CDR1 is SGHVS and CDR2 is FNYEAQ in the germline V gene. The CDR3 is 19 residues long. The CDR3 DNA reads TGTGCCAGCAGCCTATCACGACTAGCGGGTCCCCGAGCCACCGGGGAGCTGTTTTTT. The encoded protein is CASSLSRLAGPRATGELFF.

This clone appeared a single time. The rearrangement links TRBV7-2 to TRBJ2-2; 9 bases fit TRBD1. The germline CDR1 and CDR2 sequences are SGHTA and FQGNSA. V lost 6 bases and J lost 6; bases outside the gene matches: 11. The CDR3 covers 16 residues. The CDR3 here is CASRSRDRVSSGELFF. CDR3 coding DNA: TGTGCCAGCAGGAGCCGGGACAGGGTTTCTTCCGGGGAGCTGTTTTTT.

This clone appeared once. The chain carries TRBV6-4 and TRBJ2-7, with a weak D call TRBD1 (6 bases). This CDR3 comprises 15 residues. Trimming stripped 1 base from V and 6 bases from J, with 16 bases between. Germline CDR1 MRHNA, CDR2 SNTAGT. For the CDR3, the DNA is TGTGCCAGCAGTGACTTTGGCAGGGGCCAGGGCGAGCAGTACTTC. Its protein product is CASSDFGRGQGEQYF.

The chain has TRBV27 and TRBJ1-5; D gene unclear. The V gene lost 5 bases and the J gene lost 5 bases, with 10 bases spanning the gap. The CDR3 length is 13 residues. Germline CDR1 is MNHEY and CDR2 is SMNVEV (reference sequence). The CDR3 sequence is CASSPQFDQPQHF. In nucleotides, the CDR3 is TGTGCCAGCAGTCCACAATTCGATCAGCCCCAGCATTTT.

This chain connects TRBV7-9 to TRBJ2-6; a possible D gene is TRBD2 (5 bases). Germline CDR1 SEHNR, CDR2 FQNEAQ (reference sequence). This CDR3 is built from 16 residues. The V end lost 5 bases, the J end lost 0 bases, and 11 bases lay between the germline ends. This CDR3 is CASSPTGGSGANVLTF. The CDR3 coding sequence is TGTGCCAGCAGCCCGACCGGAGGCTCTGGGGCCAACGTCCTGACTTTC.

V usage is TRBV5-4 and J usage is TRBJ2-5, with 10 nucleotides matching TRBD2. The CDR3 consists of 15 residues. V dropped 3 bases and J dropped 5; count of bases not matched to a gene: 7. Germline loops: CDR1 SGHNT, CDR2 YYREEE (reference sequence). CDR3: CASSSTSGALETQYF. The CDR3 DNA follows: TGTGCCAGCAGCTCTACTAGCGGGGCCTTGGAGACCCAGTACTTC.

The genes are TRBV7-3 and TRBJ1-6; 7 bases are shared with TRBD1. After removal of 5 bases from V and 7 bases from J, the junction contained 5 bases not matched to a gene. CDR3 size: 14 residues. Looked up from germline, CDR1 is SGHTA and CDR2 is FQGTGA. CDR3 DNA sequence: TGTGCCAGCAGCAGACAGGGTGAAAATTCACCCCTCCACTTT. Protein product: CASSRQGENSPLHF. Full variable domain (outside the CDR3, taken from reference TRBV7-3 and TRBJ1-6): GAGVSQTPSNKVTEKGKYVELRCDPISGHTALYWYRQSLGQGPEFLIYFQGTGAADDSGLPNDRFFAVRPEGSVSTLKIQRTERGDSAVYLCASSRQGENSPLHFGNGTRLTVT.

V and J are TRBV13 and TRBJ1-3; D remains ambiguous. The V end was cut by 5 bases, the J end by 0 bases, with 8 bases between. Per the germline V gene, CDR1 is PRHDT and CDR2 is FYEKMQ (reference sequence). There are 14 residues in the CDR3. The CDR3 DNA reads as TGTGCCAGCAGCCTCTCGGGCTCTGGAAACACCATATATTTT. This codes for CASSLSGSGNTIYF. Based on the CDR3 plus reference TRBV13 and TRBJ1-3, the full variable domain is AAGVIQSPRHLIKEKRETATLKCYPIPRHDTVYWYQQGPGQDPQFLISFYEKMQSDKGSIPDRFSAQQFSDYHSELNMSSLELGDSALYFCASSLSGSGNTIYFGEGSWLTVV.

This chain joins TRBV13 and TRBJ2-5; tentatively, D is TRBD2 (7 bases). This CDR3 spans 16 amino acids. The V and J ends lost 1 base and 5 bases respectively, with 17 bases between them. Germline V gives CDR1 PRHDT, CDR2 FYEKMQ (reference sequence). The CDR3 reads CASSLARAKGGETQYF. CDR3 DNA sequence: TGTGCCAGCAGCTTAGCCAGGGCCAAGGGGGGGGAGACCCAGTACTTC.

CDR3 in DNA: TGTGCCAGCAGTTTCGCTTTATGGGGAGGCACTGAAGCTTTCTTT. This codes for CASSFALWGGTEAFF. The chain couples TRBV6-5 to TRBJ1-1, with unresolved D. Trimming cost V 4 bases and J 4 bases, with 16 bases left between them. CDR1 is MNHEY, CDR2 SVGAGI, per germline. The CDR3 consists of 15 residues.